Shown below are 21 T cell receptor beta chains from a single sample sequenced in a study of blood T cells in healthy people across ages. A J-beta primer mix and a sample-barcoded 5' primer were used in a second PCR of roughly 6 to 11 cycles. TCRdb reprocessed the 5' RACE reads via MiXCR and lists one record per CDR3 protein. This sample has over 1,500,000 distinct CDR3 sequences, with approximately 50% found just once. The sample taken for sequencing was blood. The receptor set was obtained from a woman aged 40 to 55 in good health.

The V call is TRBV20-1, the J call TRBJ1-2; the match to TRBD1 covers 7 bases. The trim removed 7 bases at V and 4 bases at J, leaving 9 bases unmatched. This CDR3 is built from 13 residues. The V gene's germline CDR1 is DFQATT and CDR2 SNEGSKA (reference sequence). In nucleotides, the CDR3 is TGCAGTGTTAACACAGGGGACCTCTATGGCTACACCTTC. Its translation: CSVNTGDLYGYTF.

There are a few counts of this clonotype. This CDR3 reads CASSFLQGINEQFF. The CDR3 nucleotides read TGTGCCAGCAGTTTCTTACAGGGAATCAATGAGCAGTTCTTC. The V and J genes are TRBV12-3 or TRBV12-4 and TRBJ2-1; D is possibly TRBD1 (6 bases). This CDR3 region has 14 residues. Trimming removed 3 bases at V and 6 bases at J, with 12 bases between.

The chain employs TRBV6-2 or TRBV6-3 and TRBJ2-4; 7 nucleotides match TRBD2. With the DNA end fitting TRBJ2-5 better, the J assignment may be wrong. Germline assignment: CDR1 MNHEY and CDR2 SVGEGT. The CDR3 totals 17 residues. The CDR3 spells CASSYKLNSGDWETQYF. CDR3 coding DNA: TGTGCCAGCAGTTACAAATTGAACAGCGGGGACTGGGAGACCCAGTACTTC.

The rearrangement joins TRBV3-1 to TRBJ1-2, with TRBD1 as a possible D gene (6 bases). CDR1 and CDR2 (germline): LGHDT, YNNKEL (reference sequence). This CDR3 contains 15 residues. The germline V and J ends were trimmed by 4 bases and 5 bases, with 17 bases remaining between them. CDR3: CASSPEGVGGYGYTF. The CDR3 DNA reads as TGTGCCAGCAGCCCGGAGGGGGTCGGGGGGTATGGCTACACCTTC.

This chain connects TRBV7-9 to TRBJ2-7, with unresolved D. Germline CDR1 SEHNR, CDR2 FQNEAQ (reference sequence). V was pared by 3 bases and J by 0 bases, with 18 bases between. This CDR3 is built from 17 residues. CDR3 in amino acids: CASSLTLNDKSSYEQYF. CDR3 nucleotides: TGTGCCAGCAGCTTGACGCTGAACGATAAAAGCTCCTACGAGCAGTACTTC.

V is TRBV15 and J is TRBJ2-5, with TRBD2 matching 11 bases. This CDR3 is built from 16 residues. With V trimmed by 1 base and J by 6 bases, 7 bases remained unmatched. The V gene's germline CDR1 is LNHNV and CDR2 YYDKDF (reference sequence). The CDR3 region has the DNA TGTGCCACCAGCAGAGCTACTAGCGGGGGCCGGAAGACCCAGTACTTC. It yields the protein CATSRATSGGRKTQYF.

This clonotype was seen only a few times. V gene TRBV24-1 combines with J gene TRBJ2-1; possibly TRBD1 or TRBD2 for D (5 bases each). Trimming cost V 3 bases and J 3 bases, with 14 bases left between them. Germline loops: CDR1 KGHDR, CDR2 SFDVKD. The CDR3 runs 16 residues. CDR3 sequence reads: CATSDPSGTDYNEQFF. The CDR3 DNA is TGTGCCACCAGTGATCCCTCCGGGACCGACTACAATGAGCAGTTCTTC.

The gene calls are TRBV12-3 or TRBV12-4 and TRBJ2-7; the match to TRBD1 covers 12 bases. CDR3 size: 16 residues. V dropped 5 bases and J dropped 6; count of bases not matched to a gene: 11. CDR3 nucleotides: TGTGCCAGCAGTCGTACTCCGGGACAGGGGGCCTCCGAGCAGTACTTC. Amino acid sequence: CASSRTPGQGASEQYF.

The chain combines TRBV29-1 with TRBJ2-3; D possibly corresponds to TRBD2 (6 bases). The CDR3 is 16 residues long. CDR1 and CDR2 from the germline V gene are SQVTM and ANQGSEA. The CDR3 DNA follows: TGCAGACAGCCTCGGATGGCGGGGAGCCGCACAGATACGCAGTATTTT. This encodes CRQPRMAGSRTDTQYF.

The genes are TRBV6-5 and TRBJ2-5, with TRBD2 matching over 11 bases. The CDR3 length is 16 residues. V lost 6 bases to trimming and J lost 2 bases; unmatched junction nucleotides: 8. Looked up from germline, CDR1 is MNHEY and CDR2 is SVGAGI. CDR3 sequence reads: CASSRILAGAQETQYF. CDR3 coding DNA: TGTGCCAGCAGCCGAATACTAGCGGGGGCGCAAGAGACCCAGTACTTC.

V is TRBV7-2 and J is TRBJ1-6, with D hard to call. Germline V gene lookup returns CDR1 SGHTA and CDR2 FQGNSA. The CDR3 has 15 amino acids. Between the trimmed V and J ends, which lost 5 bases and 3 bases, there was a span of 11 bases. Written as DNA, the CDR3 is TGTGCCAGCAGCCCTACGGGGAGCTATAATTCACCCCTCCACTTT. This codes for CASSPTGSYNSPLHF.

This clonotype showed up just a few times. One base away lies a much larger clone, so this may be a sequencing read error. The chain uses TRBV9 and TRBJ2-5; D is undetermined. The germline V and J ends were trimmed by 3 bases and 1 base, with 7 bases remaining between them. Germline values: CDR1 SGDLS, CDR2 YYNGEE. The CDR3 is 13 amino acids. CDR3 coding DNA: TGTGCCAGCAGCGGAGCCCTCCAAGAGACCCAGTACTTC. Its translation is CASSGALQETQYF. Full variable domain (missing parts from reference TRBV9 and TRBJ2-5): DSGVTQTPKHLITATGQRVTLRCSPRSGDLSVYWYQQSLDQGLQFLIQYYNGEERAKGNILERFSAQQFPDLHSELNLSSLELGDSALYFCASSGALQETQYFGPGTRLLVL.

This rearrangement joins TRBV24-1 to TRBJ2-5; D is perhaps TRBD2 (7 bases). The CDR3 totals 16 residues. Germline CDR1 and CDR2: KGHDR and SFDVKD. Trimming shortened V by 5 bases and J by 4 bases, and 19 bases separated the two germline ends. The chain's CDR3 is CATSALDGGRRETQYF. The CDR3, as DNA: TGTGCCACCAGTGCCCTTGACGGGGGGCGCAGAGAGACCCAGTACTTC.

The J gene is TRBJ2-1, the V gene TRBV28; 7 nucleotides align to TRBD1. Germline loops: CDR1 MDHEN, CDR2 SYDVKM. The CDR3 sequence is 17 residues long. The V gene end was trimmed by 3 bases and the J gene end by 4 bases; junction bases not matched to a gene: 12. In nucleotides, the CDR3 is TGTGCCAGCAGTTTCTTACCGGGACAGACGCTTTACAATGAGCAGTTCTTC. It translates to CASSFLPGQTLYNEQFF.

This clonotype has more than one count but fewer than ten. This chain joins TRBV3-1 and TRBJ2-3, with D unclear. Trimming shortened V by 2 bases and J by 1 base, and 10 bases separated the two germline ends. The CDR3 sequence is 15 residues long. CDR1 is LGHDT and CDR2 is YNNKEL in the germline V gene (reference sequence). The CDR3: CASSQYGSGTDTQYF. CDR3 coding DNA: TGTGCCAGCAGCCAATATGGGTCTGGCACAGATACGCAGTATTTT.

This chain joins TRBV6-2 or TRBV6-3 and TRBJ1-1; unclear D gene. CDR3 length equals 15 residues. Germline V gene sequence: CDR1 MNHEY, CDR2 SVGEGT. Trimming removed 6 bases from V and 0 bases from J, with 14 bases in between. CDR3 in amino acids: CASSMSGALNTEAFF. The CDR3 region has the DNA TGTGCCAGCAGCATGTCGGGCGCCTTGAACACTGAAGCTTTCTTT.

Of note for this clonotype: Relative to the germline gene, one junction end is altered; a read error may explain this. This chain connects TRBV7-7 to TRBJ2-3; the D gene is possibly TRBD2 (5 bases). The germline CDR1 and CDR2 sequences are SSHAT and FNYEAQ (reference sequence). The CDR3 spans 13 residues. CDR3 bases: TGTGCTAGCAGCTTAGGACGGACCGGGGCGCAGTATTTT. Amino acid sequence: CASSLGRTGAQYF.

The genes are TRBV20-1 and TRBJ2-1; D not certain. In germline, CDR1 is DFQATT, CDR2 SNEGSKA (reference sequence). The CDR3 length is 14 residues. The V and J ends lost 3 bases and 8 bases respectively, with 17 bases between them. The CDR3 spells CSASSAQRWDEQFF. The CDR3 region has the DNA TGCAGTGCTAGTTCTGCCCAAAGGTGGGATGAGCAGTTCTTC.

The genes are TRBV6-6 and TRBJ2-3; possible D gene TRBD1, 6 bases. The CDR3 runs to 13 residues. From germline, CDR1 is MNHNY and CDR2 SVGAGI (reference sequence). Trimming pared 4 bases from V and 6 bases from J, leaving 11 bases between. CDR3 DNA sequence: TGTGCCAGCAGTTGGCAGGGGATGGATACGCAGTATTTT. It is translated as CASSWQGMDTQYF.

This clonotype occurred a few times. The CDR3 reads CASSGSQGGGIRYTF. CDR3 DNA sequence: TGTGCCAGCAGTGGATCTCAGGGGGGGGGTATTCGCTACACCTTC. The chain joins TRBV6-5 to TRBJ1-2; TRBD1 agrees at 7 bases. V dropped 5 bases and J dropped 9; count of bases not matched to a gene: 15. The CDR3 is made up of 15 amino acids. Germline V gene lookup returns CDR1 MNHEY and CDR2 SVGAGI.

The DNA for the CDR3 is TGTGCCAGCAGTCTTACTAGTGAGGCGGATACGCAGTATTTT. It yields the protein CASSLTSEADTQYF. The genes are TRBV27 and TRBJ2-3, with a tentative D call TRBD2 (5 bases). This CDR3 has 14 residues. Trimming took off 5 bases at V and 6 bases at J, with 15 bases between the two ends. Looked up from germline, CDR1 is MNHEY and CDR2 is SMNVEV (reference sequence).